What follows are 7 T cell receptor beta chains derived from one specimen sequenced in a study of beta chain features in type 1 diabetes. The whole isolated RNA underwent reverse transcription, so sequencing captured expressed TCRB transcripts. Clones were read by immunoSEQ multiplex PCR, and TCRdb kept only the in-frame ones, dropping some. Among about 290,000 clones listed, about 8% were seen once. Sequencing was performed on central memory CD4+ T cells from blood. Every receptor here comes from a woman under 30 in good health.

This clone has a handful of counts. This sequence joins TRBV5-6 and TRBJ1-2, with D tentatively TRBD1 (5 bases). Germline V gene data show CDR1 as SGHDT and CDR2 as YYEEEE. V shed 4 bases and J shed 3 bases, with 13 bases lying between them. The CDR3 runs to 14 residues. CDR3 coding DNA: TGTGCCAGCAGCGGGGCGGAGGGCGACTATGGCTACACCTTC. This gives the protein CASSGAEGDYGYTF.

This clone was seen more than once but under ten times. The chain employs TRBV7-2 and TRBJ2-5; unclear D gene. Germline V gene sequence: CDR1 SGHTA, CDR2 FQGNSA. This CDR3 is 12 amino acids long. V was clipped by 5 bases and J by 7 bases, with 11 bases between them. Here the CDR3 DNA reads TGTGCCAGCAGCCCCCTCTCCATGACCCAGTACTTC. Translation gives CASSPLSMTQYF.

This clone has at least ten counts. This sequence joins TRBV28 and TRBJ2-3; no reliable D call. The CDR3 sequence is 12 residues long. CDR1 and CDR2 from the germline V gene are MDHEN and SYDVKM. Trimming left V 4 bases short and J 6 bases short, with 8 bases between. This CDR3 is CASSSRRDTQYF. CDR3 nucleotide sequence: TGTGCCAGCAGTTCTAGGCGGGATACGCAGTATTTT.

This clone was counted many times. The chain recombines TRBV28 with TRBJ1-5; a possible D gene is TRBD1 (6 bases). There are 15 residues in the CDR3. From germline, CDR1 is MDHEN and CDR2 SYDVKM. V was trimmed by 3 bases and J by 4 bases, leaving 13 bases between them. CDR3 amino acids: CASSLGGQLNQPQHF. CDR3 DNA: TGTGCCAGCAGTTTGGGCGGACAGTTAAATCAGCCCCAGCATTTT.

The sample holds a few counts of this clone. The chain joins TRBV9 to TRBJ2-3, with TRBD2 matching over 7 bases. This CDR3 contains 14 residues. V shed 3 bases and J 7 bases; nucleotides not matched to a gene: 8. Germline CDR1 and CDR2: SGDLS and YYNGEE. CDR3: CASSGSSGDNTQYF. The CDR3 nucleotides read TGTGCCAGCAGCGGGTCTAGCGGCGACAATACGCAGTATTTT.

The chain joins TRBV4-3 to TRBJ2-3; no clear D. The CDR3 spans 15 residues. The ends were cut back, 1 base at V and 0 bases at J, with 8 bases in the middle. Germline loops: CDR1 LGHNA, CDR2 YSLEER. In DNA, the CDR3 is TGCGCCAGCAGCCAAGCAGGAAGGAGCACAGATACGCAGTATTTT. Protein sequence: CASSQAGRSTDTQYF.

The rearrangement links TRBV9 to TRBJ2-5; 7 nucleotides match TRBD1. The V gene end was trimmed by 8 bases and the J gene end by 4 bases; junction bases not matched to a gene: 8. The CDR3 consists of 13 residues. Looked up from germline, CDR1 is SGDLS and CDR2 is YYNGEE. As DNA, the CDR3 is TGTGCCAGTGGGGACAGCGCGACAGAGACCCAGTACTTC. Translation gives CASGDSATETQYF.